The 14 T cell receptor beta chains below were found in one sample sequenced in a study of technical replicates of blood from several donors (dated by TCRdb to 2016 to 2017). The method was the immunoSEQ multiplex PCR assay. TCRdb took over this immuneACCESS table, retaining in-frame rearrangements with V and J assigned. Such tables are incomplete; in checked studies, under half of the missing clones stem from an unresolved V gene, and the remainder is unexplained. This sample holds roughly 83,000 clones; 85% to 95% were observed only once. Jointly, the top ten make up more than 0.2% of the sample. The sequencing input was T cells isolated from PBMCs. The source of these receptors is a human donor in good health.

The chain carries TRBV28 and TRBJ2-5; 7 bases line up with TRBD2. The length of the CDR3 is 18 residues. Trimming removed 3 bases from V and 3 bases from J; junction bases left unmatched: 16. Germline lookup yields CDR1 MDHEN and CDR2 SYDVKM. Here the CDR3 reads CASSFNSLRGDWKETQYF. Written as DNA, the CDR3 is TGTGCCAGCAGTTTTAATAGCCTTCGGGGGGATTGGAAAGAGACCCAGTACTTC.

The rearrangement joins TRBV19 to TRBJ2-7, with D possibly TRBD1 on 6 matching bases. Germline V gene data show CDR1 as LNHDA and CDR2 as SQIVND (reference sequence). The V end lost 6 bases, the J end lost 2 bases, and 14 bases lay between the germline ends. The CDR3 extends over 14 amino acids. CDR3 DNA: TGTGCCAGTAGCCTAACAGGGTCCACCTACGAGCAGTACTTC. Translation: CASSLTGSTYEQYF.

The J gene is TRBJ1-4, the V gene TRBV19; D call uncertain. V was trimmed by 1 base and J by 6 bases, leaving 9 bases between them. Germline lookup yields CDR1 LNHDA and CDR2 SQIVND (reference sequence). CDR3 size: 14 residues. The CDR3 DNA reads as TGTGCCAGTAGTATAGGAAGCGCTGATGAAAAACTGTTTTTT. Translated: CASSIGSADEKLFF.

CDR3 residues: CASSLGVKTSGTQYF. DNA for the CDR3: TGTGCCAGCAGCTTGGGAGTTAAGACTAGTGGTACGCAGTATTTT. The V and J genes are TRBV5-4 and TRBJ2-3; D possibly corresponds to TRBD2 (6 bases). This CDR3 comprises 15 residues. Germline V gene sequence: CDR1 SGHNT, CDR2 YYREEE (reference sequence). V lost 0 bases, J lost 8 bases, and 16 bases lay in between.

The chain is built from TRBV11-2 and TRBJ2-1; 12 nucleotides agree with TRBD2. This CDR3 has 15 amino acids. Germline V gene sequence: CDR1 SGHAT, CDR2 FQNNGV. V lost 3 bases, J lost 11 bases, and 8 bases stayed unmatched. DNA for the CDR3: TGTGCCAGCAGCTTCGGACTAGCGGGGCCTCTCAAGCAGTTCTTC. Protein sequence: CASSFGLAGPLKQFF.

The V call is TRBV28, the J call TRBJ1-4; no clear D. V gave up 5 bases and J gave up 0 bases, with 10 bases separating them. CDR3 length: 15 residues. Germline V lookup: CDR1 MDHEN, CDR2 SYDVKM. CDR3 coding DNA: TGTGCCAGCAGTGACTACCTGGCAACTAATGAAAAACTGTTTTTT. This encodes CASSDYLATNEKLFF.

This clone was observed a single time. This rearrangement joins TRBV12-5 to TRBJ1-1; TRBD1 might be the D (5 bases). V was shortened by 4 bases and J by 8 bases, with 11 bases between the two germline ends. The CDR3 runs 12 residues. From germline, CDR1 is LGHNT and CDR2 FRNRAP. CDR3 DNA: TGTGCTAGTGGTTCTGCGGGACGGGAAGCTTTCTTT. It is translated as CASGSAGREAFF.

This clone was observed a handful of times. The chain uses TRBV2 and TRBJ2-1; D is ambiguous. This CDR3 has 11 amino acids. V gave up 8 bases and J gave up 6 bases, with 8 bases separating them. The germline gives CDR1 SNHLY, CDR2 FYNNEI. The CDR3 nucleotides read TGTGCCAGCCACTATTTCAATGAGCAGTTCTTC. Translation gives CASHYFNEQFF. Looking up the rest from reference TRBV2 and TRBJ2-1 gives the full variable domain: EPEVTQTPSHQVTQMGQEVILRCVPISNHLYFYWYRQILGQKVEFLVSFYNNEISEKSEIFDDQFSVERPDGSNFTLKIRSTKLEDSAMYFCASHYFNEQFFGPGTRLTVL.

This chain connects TRBV7-9 to TRBJ1-5; D possibly corresponds to TRBD1 (5 bases). Germline CDR1 reads SEHNR; CDR2 reads FQNEAQ (reference sequence). The CDR3 runs to 18 residues. Trimming took 0 bases from V and 1 from J, leaving 16 bases between them. The CDR3 protein is CASSLAGRGIGSNQPQHF. CDR3 nucleotide sequence: TGTGCCAGCAGCTTAGCTGGGCGGGGGATCGGGAGCAATCAGCCCCAGCATTTT. Filled out from reference TRBV7-9 and TRBJ1-5, the complete variable domain reads DTGVSQNPRHKITKRGQNVTFRCDPISEHNRLYWYRQTLGQGPEFLTYFQNEAQLEKSRLLSDRFSAERPKGSFSTLEIQRTEQGDSAMYLCASSLAGRGIGSNQPQHFGDGTRLSIL.

CDR3 in amino acids: CASSVGQDRYEQYF. The CDR3 region has the DNA TGTGCCAGCAGCGTGGGACAGGACCGATACGAGCAGTACTTC. The genes are TRBV5-4 and TRBJ2-7; 8 positions agree with TRBD1. CDR3 size: 14 residues. Germline V gene sequence: CDR1 SGHNT, CDR2 YYREEE (reference sequence). Trimming cost V 4 bases and J 4 bases; bases outside gene matches: 7.

V usage is TRBV7-9 and J usage is TRBJ2-2, with D uncertain. CDR1 is SEHNR and CDR2 is FQNEAQ in the germline V gene (reference sequence). There are 13 residues in the CDR3. V lost 4 bases, J lost 1 base, and 4 bases lay in between. The CDR3 sequence: CASSYMNTGELFF. CDR3 nucleotides: TGTGCCAGCAGCTATATGAACACCGGGGAGCTGTTTTTT. Full variable domain (outside the CDR3, taken from reference TRBV7-9 and TRBJ2-2): DTGVSQNPRHKITKRGQNVTFRCDPISEHNRLYWYRQTLGQGPEFLTYFQNEAQLEKSRLLSDRFSAERPKGSFSTLEIQRTEQGDSAMYLCASSYMNTGELFFGEGSRLTVL.

The chain is built from TRBV19 and TRBJ2-7; D uncertain. This CDR3 region has 12 residues. CDR1 and CDR2 from the germline V gene are LNHDA and SQIVND (reference sequence). Trimming shortened V by 5 bases and J by 1 base, and 6 bases separated the two germline ends. The CDR3 protein is CASSPSSYEQYF. The CDR3, as DNA: TGTGCCAGTAGTCCGAGTTCCTACGAGCAGTACTTC.

The genes are TRBV7-9 and TRBJ1-2; D unclear. The CDR3 spans 14 residues. The ends were cut back, 7 bases at V and 8 bases at J, with 20 bases in the middle. Germline V gene lookup returns CDR1 SEHNR and CDR2 FQNEAQ (reference sequence). This chain's CDR3 is CASTPEGVPSGYTF. Here the CDR3 DNA reads TGTGCCAGCACCCCCGAGGGAGTGCCCTCCGGCTACACCTTC.

The V call is TRBV19, the J call TRBJ2-1; a possible D gene is TRBD2 (6 bases). Per the germline V gene, CDR1 is LNHDA and CDR2 is SQIVND (reference sequence). The CDR3 totals 15 residues. With 7 bases removed from V and 4 bases from J, the gap between germline ends came to 17 bases. The chain's CDR3 is CASTPLGGGYNEQFF. The CDR3 DNA sequence: TGTGCCAGTACCCCTCTGGGAGGCGGGTACAATGAGCAGTTCTTC. Together with reference TRBV19 and TRBJ2-1, the CDR3 gives the full variable domain: DGGITQSPKYLFRKEGQNVTLSCEQNLNHDAMYWYRQDPGQGLRLIYYSQIVNDFQKGDIAEGYSVSREKKESFPLTVTSAQKNPTAFYLCASTPLGGGYNEQFFGPGTRLTVL.